The present entry profiles one T cell receptor beta chain with its context. Its antigen is not known. A single record per CDR3 protein comes from TCRdb applying MiXCR to the RT-PCR reads. In the table there are about 570,000 distinct CDR3 sequences, about an eighth of which are singletons. The data were taken from a study of response to subunit inactivated influenza vaccine. Study-wide findings and caveats: After each seasonal influenza vaccination, few new T cells are recruited, the authors suggested.

V shed 0 bases and J shed 6 bases, with 16 bases lying between them. Germline V lookup: CDR1 LGHNA, CDR2 YSLEER. The CDR3 extends over 16 amino acids. The V and J genes are TRBV4-3 and TRBJ2-3, with D maybe TRBD2 (5 bases). This sample comprised PBMCs from blood, obtained on the day of vaccination. This clonotype originated in a man aged 45-65 years who received an inactivated influenza vaccine. DNA for the CDR3: TGCGCCAGCAGCCAAGATCTAACTAGACCTAGGGATACGCAGTATTTT. It specifies CASSQDLTRPRDTQYF.